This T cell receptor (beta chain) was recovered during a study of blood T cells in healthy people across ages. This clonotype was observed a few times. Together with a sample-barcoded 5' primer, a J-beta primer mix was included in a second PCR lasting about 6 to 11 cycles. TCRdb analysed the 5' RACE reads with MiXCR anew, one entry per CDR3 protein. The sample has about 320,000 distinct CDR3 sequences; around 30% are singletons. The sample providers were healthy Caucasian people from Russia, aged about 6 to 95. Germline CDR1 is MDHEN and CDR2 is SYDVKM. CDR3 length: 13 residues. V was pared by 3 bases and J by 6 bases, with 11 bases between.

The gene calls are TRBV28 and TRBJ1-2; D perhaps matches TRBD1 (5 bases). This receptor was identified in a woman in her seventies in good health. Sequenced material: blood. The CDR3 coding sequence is TGTGCCAGCAGTTTGAGGGGTGTGAATGGCTACACCTTC. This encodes CASSLRGVNGYTF.